The 24 T cell receptor beta chains in this list originate from one sample, sequenced in a study of molecular identifiers for immune sequencing clone quantification. TCRdb recomputed calls from the PCR reads with MiXCR, one row per CDR3 protein. The sample holds approximately 97,000 distinct CDR3 sequences, roughly a quarter seen once. The sample consisted of naive CD8+ T cells from blood, with Jurkat cell RNA spiked in. Described subset: FACS-sorted CD8+CD4-CCR7+CD45RA+ naive T cells. The receptors shown here come from a human donor in good health. Some libraries in this study had Jurkat cell RNA spiked in.

This clonotype appeared many times. The chain employs TRBV5-1 and TRBJ2-7; D gene unclear. CDR1 is SGHRS, CDR2 YFSETQ, per germline. The V end was cut by 4 bases, the J end by 2 bases, with 7 bases between. The CDR3 loop spans 12 amino acids. CDR3 in amino acids: CASSIRAYEQYF. As DNA, the CDR3 is TGCGCCAGCAGCATCAGAGCCTACGAGCAGTACTTC.

Regarding this clonotype: This may be a read error, as it is one base from a much larger clone. This likely comes from a read error, as the CDR3 has no conserved phenylalanine or tryptophan at its end. J is TRBJ2-3 and V is TRBV30; 10 bases agree with TRBD2. CDR1 is GTSNPN and CDR2 is SVGIG in the germline V gene (reference sequence). Trimming removed 4 bases from V and 0 bases from J; junction bases left unmatched: 4. CDR3 length: 15 residues. DNA for the CDR3: TGTGCCTGGACTAGCGGGGGCCTAAGCACAGATACGCAGTATTCT. Encoded protein: CAWTSGGLSTDTQYS.

As concerns this clonotype: A much bigger clone sits one base away, suggesting this may be a read error. The rearrangement uses TRBV5-3 and TRBJ2-7, with D perhaps being TRBD1 or TRBD2 (5 bases each). TRBV5-3 is an ORF; its function is uncertain. The CDR3 has 14 residues. The CDR3 DNA is TGTGCCAGCAGCTTGGTTGCTGGGGACCACGAGCAGTCCTTC. Its translation is CASSLVAGDHEQSF.

This clonotype came up many times. The chain uses TRBV5-6 and TRBJ2-7; D is ambiguous. Trimming shortened V by 0 bases and J by 7 bases, and 8 bases separated the two germline ends. CDR3 length: 12 residues. Germline-derived CDR1 and CDR2 are SGHDT and YYEEEE. The CDR3 nucleotides read TGTGCCAGCAGCTTGGAGGACGGGGAGCAGTACTTC. Translating it yields CASSLEDGEQYF.

This clonotype has at least ten counts. This rearrangement joins TRBV16 to TRBJ2-2, with 11 bases identical to TRBD2. J was trimmed by 3 bases and V by 4 bases; bases with no gene match: 4. This CDR3 is built from 16 residues. Germline CDR1 reads KGHSY; CDR2 reads FQNENV. This CDR3 is CASSPSGGRYTGELFF. CDR3 nucleotide sequence: TGTGCCAGCAGCCCTAGCGGGGGGCGTTACACCGGGGAGCTGTTTTTT.

The table lists this clonotype with many counts. An end of the junction differs from the germline gene, which may be a read error. The chain joins TRBV10-2 to TRBJ1-6, with 7 bases lining up with TRBD1. The CDR3 runs to 11 residues. Germline V gene data show CDR1 as WSHSY and CDR2 as SAAADI. The CDR3 DNA reads as TGCGCCAGTAGTGACAGGGACACCCTCCACTTT. Its translation: CASSDRDTLHF.

The chain couples TRBV12-3 or TRBV12-4 to TRBJ2-7; D might be TRBD1 or TRBD2, each matching 6 bases. The ends were cut back, 6 bases at V and 3 bases at J, with 15 bases in the middle. CDR3 size: 14 residues. CDR3 region: CASRSKGGGYEQYF. The CDR3 nucleotides are TGTGCCAGCAGGAGCAAAGGAGGGGGCTACGAGCAGTACTTC.

This clonotype was observed many times. J is TRBJ2-3 and V is TRBV5-1; no clear D. CDR3 size: 15 residues. V dropped 2 bases and J dropped 4 bases, with 14 bases sitting between them. The V gene's germline CDR1 is SGHRS and CDR2 YFSETQ. The CDR3 spells CASSFWGNSADTQYF. DNA for the CDR3: TGCGCCAGCAGCTTCTGGGGAAACTCAGCAGATACGCAGTATTTT.

At least ten counts were recorded for this clonotype. The chain recombines TRBV5-4 with TRBJ2-5, with TRBD2 matching 7 bases. The CDR3 has 14 amino acids. Trimming took 4 bases from V and 5 from J; bases not matched to a gene: 8. CDR1 SGHNT and CDR2 YYREEE come from the germline V gene (reference sequence). CDR3 protein: CASSQDWGGETQYF. The CDR3 DNA follows: TGTGCCAGCAGCCAGGACTGGGGAGGGGAGACCCAGTACTTC. Complete variable domain (other parts from reference TRBV5-4 and TRBJ2-5): ETGVTQSPTHLIKTRGQQVTLRCSSQSGHNTVSWYQQALGQGPQFIFQYYREEENGRGNFPPRFSGLQFPNYSSELNVNALELDDSALYLCASSQDWGGETQYFGPGTRLLVL.

As for this clonotype: Since a much larger clone is just one base distant, this may be a read error. Here the CDR3 omits its conserved ending phenylalanine or tryptophan, so a read error is the likely source. The genes are TRBV6-2 or TRBV6-3 and TRBJ1-5; tentatively, D is TRBD1 (5 bases). V was clipped by 7 bases and J by 6 bases, with 16 bases between them. This CDR3 has 14 residues. Germline V gives CDR1 MNHEY, CDR2 SVGEGT. CDR3 DNA sequence: TGTGCCAGCACGGGGGGATTAGGGATTCAGCCCCAGCATTCT. This gives the protein CASTGGLGIQPQHS.

The rearrangement links TRBV6-4 to TRBJ2-1; D remains ambiguous. Trimming removed 6 bases at V and 0 bases at J, with 12 bases between. CDR3 length equals 15 residues. Germline-derived CDR1 and CDR2 are MRHNA and SNTAGT. The CDR3 here is CASRPDQSSYNEQFF. As DNA, the CDR3 is TGTGCCAGCAGGCCTGACCAGAGCTCCTACAATGAGCAGTTCTTC.

This clonotype was seen ten or more times. The V call is TRBV30, the J call TRBJ2-3; D gene ambiguous. Germline V gene data show CDR1 as GTSNPN and CDR2 as SVGIG (reference sequence). The CDR3 totals 13 residues. Trimming removed 1 base at V and 0 bases at J, with 5 bases between. CDR3 residues: CAWSAISTDTQYF. In DNA form, the CDR3 reads TGTGCCTGGAGTGCTATAAGCACAGATACGCAGTATTTT.

Ten or more counts support this clonotype. The chain carries TRBV11-2 and TRBJ2-5; 11 bases match TRBD2. Unmatched junction bases numbered 7, after V lost 5 bases and J lost 5 bases. The CDR3 is 15 amino acids. CDR1 is SGHAT and CDR2 is FQNNGV in the germline V gene. The CDR3 sequence: CASSLLAGGLETQYF. The CDR3, as DNA: TGTGCCAGCAGCCTGCTAGCGGGAGGCTTGGAGACCCAGTACTTC.

This clonotype was detected many times. V and J are TRBV7-2 and TRBJ2-5, with 9 bases lining up with TRBD2. J was trimmed by 5 bases and V by 5 bases; bases with no gene match: 15. The CDR3 length is 17 residues. Germline CDR1 and CDR2: SGHTA and FQGNSA. DNA for the CDR3: TGTGCCAGCAGCCCGTGGGGTGGGCTAGCGGGGTTGGAGACCCAGTACTTC. Translation gives CASSPWGGLAGLETQYF.

Note on this clonotype: A much bigger clone sits one base away, suggesting this may be a read error. The chain has TRBV6-2 or TRBV6-3 and TRBJ1-1; 10 bases agree with TRBD1. CDR1 is MNHEY and CDR2 is SVGEGT in the germline V gene. The CDR3 extends over 20 amino acids. The CDR3 here is CVSVLAGTGVGDTKNTEAFF. The DNA for the CDR3 is TGTGTCAGCGTGTTGGCTGGGACAGGGGTGGGGGACACTAAGAACACTGAAGCTTTCTTT.

As regards this clonotype: A much larger clone sits a single nucleotide away, making a read error possible. The chain carries TRBV2 and TRBJ1-1; unclear D gene. This CDR3 is 14 amino acids long. The V end lost 5 bases, the J end lost 1 base, and 11 bases lay between the germline ends. Germline CDR1 SNHLY, CDR2 FYNNEI. The CDR3 region has the DNA TGTGCCAGCAGTTCTCAACTTCAGAACACTGAAGCTTTCTTT. Encoded protein: CASSSQLQNTEAFF.

A word on this clonotype: This may arise from a read error, as a much more abundant clone is one base away. This chain connects TRBV6-6 to TRBJ1-2, with D maybe TRBD1 (5 bases). The germline V gene encodes CDR1 MNHNY and CDR2 SVGAGI (reference sequence). V lost 4 bases and J lost 4, with 10 bases in between. The CDR3 runs 13 residues. This CDR3 is CASSCVRAYGYTF. In DNA form, the CDR3 reads TGTGCCAGCAGTTGTGTCAGGGCCTATGGCTACACCTTC.

Concerning this clonotype itself: With a much larger clone just one base away, this may be a read error. This chain connects TRBV9 to TRBJ2-3; D may correspond to TRBD1 or TRBD2 (5 bases each). This CDR3 has 16 amino acids. The V and J ends lost 0 bases and 0 bases respectively, with 11 bases between them. Germline loops: CDR1 SGDLS, CDR2 YYNGEE. DNA of the CDR3: TGTGCCAGCAGCGTAGCGGGGCACCAAAGCACAGATACGCAGTATTTT. Translation gives CASSVAGHQSTDTQYF.

In this sample, this clonotype turned up a few times. The rearrangement joins TRBV7-8 to TRBJ1-2; 7 positions match TRBD1. Germline-derived CDR1 and CDR2 are SGHVS and FQNEAQ. CDR3 length: 15 amino acids. With 5 bases clipped from V and 0 bases from J, the junction kept 6 bases outside the gene matches. The CDR3, as DNA: TGTGCCAGCAGCCCACGGACAGGCTCTAACTATGGCTACACCTTC. Protein: CASSPRTGSNYGYTF.

The chain couples TRBV5-6 to TRBJ2-7; D is perhaps TRBD1 or TRBD2 (6 bases each). Germline values: CDR1 SGHDT, CDR2 YYEEEE. This CDR3 region has 16 residues. V shed 3 bases and J shed 2 bases, with 18 bases lying between them. CDR3 protein: CASSSSPRGVAYEQYF. In DNA form, the CDR3 reads TGTGCCAGCAGCTCGTCCCCGAGGGGGGTCGCCTACGAGCAGTACTTC.

The V call is TRBV13, the J call TRBJ2-7; 10 nucleotides match TRBD1. Germline CDR1 is PRHDT and CDR2 is FYEKMQ (reference sequence). The V segment lost 5 bases and the J segment 4 bases; nucleotides outside the gene matches: 11. This CDR3 has 16 amino acids. CDR3 in DNA: TGTGCCAGCAGCCAATTAGGGGACAGGGGAGCTTACGAGCAGTACTTC. Its translation: CASSQLGDRGAYEQYF.

This chain's CDR3 is CASTSGRSGSFGEQFF. DNA for the CDR3: TGTGCCAGCACCTCCGGGAGAAGCGGGAGTTTCGGTGAGCAGTTCTTC. This chain uses TRBV6-2 or TRBV6-3 with TRBJ2-1; TRBD2 agrees at 8 bases. Trimming cost V 7 bases and J 9 bases; bases outside gene matches: 17. The CDR3 runs to 16 residues. Germline assignment: CDR1 MNHEY and CDR2 SVGEGT.

This clonotype was counted many times. V usage is TRBV18 and J usage is TRBJ1-1; a weak D match, TRBD1 (5 bases). The CDR3 runs to 12 residues. Germline values: CDR1 KGHSH, CDR2 LQKENI. Trimming removed 5 bases at V and 6 bases at J, with 10 bases between. The CDR3 DNA reads TGTGCCAGCTCATACAGGATCGCTGAAGCTTTCTTT. Residues: CASSYRIAEAFF.

This clonotype was detected a few times. This chain links TRBV5-6 with TRBJ2-1, with 11 bases fitting TRBD2. J lost 4 bases, V lost 4 bases, and 4 bases had no gene match. Germline V gives CDR1 SGHDT, CDR2 YYEEEE. The CDR3 has 15 amino acids. In nucleotides, the CDR3 is TGTGCCAGCAGCCAGGGACTAGCGGAATACAATGAGCAGTTCTTC. Its protein is CASSQGLAEYNEQFF.